This TCR beta chain was sequenced during a study of CXCR3-negative and CXCR3-positive naive CD8 T cells. CD45RO-CCR7+CD27+CD95- marked naive CD8+ T cells. CDR1 is MDHEN and CDR2 is SYDVKM in the germline V gene. CDR3 length: 18 residues. 5' RACE with UMI labels generated the TRB cDNA libraries. Following a re-call of the 5' RACE reads, TCRdb has one entry per CDR3 protein and lacks DNA. Its clone listing holds 55,000 to 75,000 distinct CDR3 sequences. Regarding this clonotype: Its antigen is still unknown.

Overall study results and limits: Naive subsets expressed similar surface CD5; TRB CDR3 features served to infer TCR strength. Hydrophobicity of TRB CDR3s was greater in CXCR3-positive naive cells than in CXCR3-negative naive cells.

This receptor was obtained from a human donor in good health. Some clones in this sample may be carry-over from other donors' samples. The gene calls are TRBV28 and TRBJ2-2; without DNA, the TCRdb call of TRBD2 cannot be checked. Sequenced sample: naive CXCR3+ CD8+ T cells from blood. The subset was: CD45RO-CCR7+CD27+CD95- naive CD8+ T cells expressing CXCR3 (TNR3+). The chain's CDR3 is CASSSTAPANENTGELFF.